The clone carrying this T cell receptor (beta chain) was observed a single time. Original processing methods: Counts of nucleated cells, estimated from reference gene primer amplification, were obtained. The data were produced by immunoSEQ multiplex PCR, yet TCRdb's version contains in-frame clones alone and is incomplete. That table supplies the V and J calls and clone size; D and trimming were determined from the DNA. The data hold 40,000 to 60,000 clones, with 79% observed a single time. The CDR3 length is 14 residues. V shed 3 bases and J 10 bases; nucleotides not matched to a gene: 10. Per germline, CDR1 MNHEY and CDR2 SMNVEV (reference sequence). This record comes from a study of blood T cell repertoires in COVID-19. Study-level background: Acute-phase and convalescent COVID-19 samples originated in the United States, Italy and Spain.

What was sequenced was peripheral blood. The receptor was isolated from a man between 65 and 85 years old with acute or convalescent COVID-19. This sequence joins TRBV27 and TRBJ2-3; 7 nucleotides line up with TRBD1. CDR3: CASSFSPGQSAQYF. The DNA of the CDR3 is TGTGCCAGCAGTTTTTCCCCGGGACAGTCGGCGCAGTATTTT.